This T cell receptor beta chain is from a study of T cell responses to AZD1222 COVID-19 vaccine. The wider study: Pooled samples include second doses given at about 4 or 12 weeks.

The table came from immunoSEQ multiplex PCR; TCRdb's copy has only in-frame clones and leaves some out. The sample includes under 110,000 clones, roughly 90% seen only once; the top ten take about 4.8%. Comments on this clone: Its antigen is unidentified.

The CDR3 has 13 amino acids. The germline V gene encodes CDR1 MNHEY and CDR2 SMNVEV (reference sequence). V was clipped by 4 bases and J by 6 bases, with 10 bases between them. Broader study findings: White British donors predominated, females outnumbered males, and clonal diversity was possibly underestimated.

The clonotype originates from an adult in good health. Sequencing was performed on peripheral blood, taken on day 0 of AZD1222 vaccination. The rearrangement uses TRBV27 and TRBJ1-5; D is unresolved. This CDR3 is CASSWVLGQPQHF. The DNA of the CDR3 is TGTGCCAGCAGTTGGGTGTTGGGTCAGCCCCAGCATTTT.